The next 19 T cell receptor beta chains were all read from a single sample in a study of tumor and adjacent non-tumor tissue in lung cancer. The template was RNA from unsorted bulk tissue. A modified ARM-PCR protocol with three rounds of nested PCR amplified TCRbeta. MiXCR, applied by TCRdb to the multiplex PCR reads, yields one record per CDR3 protein. The sample includes around 140,000 distinct CDR3 sequences, around two thirds of them seen just once. The source material was lung tumor tissue. The receptors come from a man in his sixties with small cell lung cancer.

In regard to this clonotype: Given a much more abundant clone one base away, this may be a read error. The chain uses TRBV6-1 and TRBJ2-4; D is perhaps TRBD1 or TRBD2 (5 bases each). This CDR3 spans 17 amino acids. Germline V gives CDR1 MNHNS, CDR2 SASEGT. DNA of the CDR3: TGTGCCAGCAATGAAAGAGGGGCCAGTATAGCCAAAAACATTCAGTACTTC. Its translation is CASNERGASIAKNIQYF.

The chain recombines TRBV2 with TRBJ1-4; D is ambiguous. The CDR3 contains 12 residues. Germline CDR1 and CDR2: SNHLY and FYNNEI. V was clipped by 6 bases and J by 6 bases, with 8 bases between them. For the CDR3, the DNA is TGTGCCAGCAGCTTCACCTATGAAAAACTGTTTTTT. Translation gives CASSFTYEKLFF.

Worth noting for this clonotype: This could be a read error, since a much larger clone is one nucleotide away. The CDR3 sequence is CTSSRAGATYEQYF. CDR3 coding DNA: TGTACCAGCAGCCGAGCGGGAGCCACCTACGAGCAGTACTTC. This chain uses TRBV28 with TRBJ2-7, with TRBD2 matching over 8 bases. CDR1 is MDHEN, CDR2 SYDVKM, per germline. The CDR3 is 14 amino acids.

In the case of this clonotype: A much larger clone differs from this one at a single base, so this may be a read error. The V call is TRBV29-1, the J call TRBJ2-1, with D perhaps TRBD2 (5 bases). The CDR3 contains 14 residues. In germline, CDR1 is SQVTM, CDR2 ANQGSEA. Trimming took off 7 bases at V and 5 bases at J, with 18 bases between the two ends. CDR3 loop: CSARTSLWDNEQFF. In DNA form, the CDR3 reads TGCAGCGCTCGTACTAGTCTTTGGGACAATGAGCAGTTCTTC.

As to this clonotype: A read error may produce the germline difference seen at one junction end. This chain joins TRBV6-5 and TRBJ2-2, with D possibly called TRBD1 or TRBD2 (7 bases each). CDR3 length: 13 residues. CDR1 MNHEY and CDR2 SVGAGI come from the germline V gene. Here the CDR3 reads CASRGGGAWELSF. DNA for the CDR3: TGTGCCAGCAGGGGAGGGGGCGCGTGGGAGCTGTCTTTT.

This clonotype came up a few times. V gene TRBV5-1 combines with J gene TRBJ2-3; TRBD1 matches 9 bases. Trimming took 0 bases from V and 5 from J; bases not matched to a gene: 4. Germline values: CDR1 SGHRS, CDR2 YFSETQ. The CDR3 has 15 amino acids. The CDR3 region has the DNA TGCGCCAGCAGCTTGGTGGGACAGGGTTTAGATACGCAGTATTTT. Encoded protein: CASSLVGQGLDTQYF.

The V call is TRBV11-2, the J call TRBJ2-7; a weak D match, TRBD1 (6 bases). Germline V CDR1 and CDR2: SGHAT, FQNNGV. The CDR3 contains 15 residues. CDR3 loop: CASSLAGSGDYEQYF. CDR3 coding DNA: TGTGCGAGTAGTTTAGCCGGGTCAGGGGACTACGAGCAGTACTTC.

This clonotype was counted ten times or more. V usage is TRBV20-1 and J usage is TRBJ2-2; possibly TRBD2 for D (5 bases). The V end lost 5 bases, the J end lost 4 bases, and 11 bases lay between the germline ends. Per the germline V gene, CDR1 is DFQATT and CDR2 is SNEGSKA (reference sequence). The CDR3 extends over 13 amino acids. CDR3 in DNA: TGCAGTGCTTCTCGGAGGCGCACCGGGGAGCTGTTTTTT. This encodes CSASRRRTGELFF.

This clonotype has at least ten counts. V usage is TRBV10-3 and J usage is TRBJ2-3; no clear D. CDR3 length: 15 amino acids. V lost 2 bases to trimming and J lost 0 bases, with 9 bases between them. The germline gives CDR1 ENHRY, CDR2 SYGVKD. This chain's CDR3 is CAISESLESTDTQYF. DNA for the CDR3: TGTGCCATCAGTGAGAGCTTGGAGAGCACAGATACGCAGTATTTT.

This clonotype was counted many times. This sequence joins TRBV24-1 and TRBJ2-3; TRBD1 might be the D (6 bases). The length of the CDR3 is 14 residues. V lost 9 bases to trimming and J lost 3 bases, with 15 bases between them. The germline CDR1 and CDR2 sequences are KGHDR and SFDVKD. The CDR3 DNA is TGTGCCACCCAAGGGGGAGTTCGAACAGATACGCAGTATTTT. This codes for CATQGGVRTDTQYF.

This clonotype was seen more than once but under ten times. The V and J genes are TRBV5-1 and TRBJ1-1, with 7 nucleotides matching TRBD1. J gave up 5 bases and V 4 bases, and 14 bases lay outside the gene matches. The CDR3 has 16 amino acids. In germline, CDR1 is SGHRS, CDR2 YFSETQ. CDR3 nucleotide sequence: TGCGCCAGCAGCCCGGGGGTGACAGGGTACTCTACTGAAGCTTTCTTT. This translates into CASSPGVTGYSTEAFF.

Of note for this clonotype: The junction departs from the called germline gene at one end, perhaps through a read error. The chain combines TRBV20-1 with TRBJ2-3; D is undetermined. Looked up from germline, CDR1 is DFQATT and CDR2 is SNEGSKA (reference sequence). The CDR3 totals 15 residues. CDR3 nucleotides: TGCAGTGGGGGTCGAGGCGTACCGGGCACAAATACGCAGTATTTC. The encoded protein is CSGGRGVPGTNTQYF.

The count of this clonotype is one. A junction boundary mismatches the germline segment, possibly from a read error. The chain has TRBV12-3 or TRBV12-4 and TRBJ2-1; tentative D call: TRBD2 (5 bases). The CDR3 is made up of 13 amino acids. This CDR3 reads CVSNRESGNEQFF. CDR3 DNA sequence: TGCGTCAGCAATAGGGAGTCGGGTAATGAGCAGTTCTTC.

For this clonotype: A read error is likely, as this CDR3 ends without the conserved phenylalanine or tryptophan. This chain uses TRBV6-6 with TRBJ2-4; D gene unclear. The length of the CDR3 is 16 residues. Germline V gene lookup returns CDR1 MNHNY and CDR2 SVGAGI (reference sequence). V was shortened by 6 bases and J by 0 bases, with 15 bases between the two germline ends. CDR3 residues: CASSTAALVAKNIQYL. For the CDR3, the DNA is TGTGCCAGCAGCACAGCCGCATTGGTAGCCAAAAACATTCAGTACCTC.

Notes on this clonotype: This may arise from a read error, as a much more abundant clone is one base away. The chain employs TRBV6-1 and TRBJ1-6; D may be TRBD1 (5 bases). CDR1 MNHNS and CDR2 SASEGT come from the germline V gene. V dropped 7 bases and J dropped 9 bases, with 22 bases sitting between them. The CDR3 has 16 amino acids. The CDR3 loop reads CASNQWAGRIGSPLHF. The CDR3 DNA follows: TGTGCCAGCAATCAGTGGGCAGGGCGGATTGGTTCACCCCTCCACTTT.

Points on this clonotype: Here the CDR3 omits its conserved ending phenylalanine or tryptophan, so a read error is the likely source. This sequence joins TRBV20-1 and TRBJ2-5, with D maybe TRBD2 (5 bases). The CDR3 contains 14 residues. The V and J ends lost 3 bases and 4 bases respectively, with 15 bases between them. The germline gives CDR1 DFQATT, CDR2 SNEGSKA (reference sequence). Here the CDR3 DNA reads TGCAGTGCTAGCCCGCAGGACTTGAGAGAGACCCAGTACTTA. The encoded protein is CSASPQDLRETQYL.

Many counts were recorded for this clonotype. The V and J genes are TRBV6-5 and TRBJ1-6, with D unclear. V dropped 0 bases and J dropped 7 bases, with 1 base sitting between them. The CDR3 length is 12 residues. CDR1 is MNHEY, CDR2 SVGAGI, per germline. Here the CDR3 DNA reads TGTGCCAGCAGTTACTCGAATTCACCCCTCCACTTT. Translating it yields CASSYSNSPLHF.

As concerns this clonotype: Mismatch with germline at one junction end may stem from a read error. The rearrangement links TRBV5-4 to TRBJ2-1; D perhaps matches TRBD2 (6 bases). Germline lookup yields CDR1 SGHNT and CDR2 YYREEE (reference sequence). This CDR3 comprises 13 residues. The CDR3 DNA is TGTGTCAGCAGACCCCCGGCGGGACTTGAGCAGTTCTTC. Protein: CVSRPPAGLEQFF.

The chain has TRBV14 and TRBJ2-1; D is perhaps TRBD2 (5 bases). Trimming stripped 4 bases from V and 12 bases from J, with 31 bases between. Germline CDR1 is SGHDN and CDR2 is FVKESK. The CDR3 totals 18 residues. The CDR3: CASSPTSSRGRLGSGQFF. The DNA for the CDR3 is TGTGCCAGCAGCCCAACCTCCTCTAGAGGGCGTCTTGGGTCTGGGCAGTTCTTC.